This TCR beta chain was recovered during a study of shared clonotypes between healthy human individuals. Profiling relied on immunoSEQ multiplex PCR, and the TCRdb table lists in-frame clones only, not all of them. This table has around 2.5 million clones, 80% to 95% appearing once. The CDR3 runs to 15 residues. The germline V gene has CDR1 SGHKS and CDR2 YYEKEE (reference sequence). V shed 0 bases and J shed 5 bases, with 14 bases lying between them. In the case of this clone: Its antigen is not identified.

General study findings and limits: Limitation of the genetic and exposure-history diversity represented came from the few donors. Incompleteness in sorted-subset sequencing, despite large depth, was shown by rarefaction.

Sequencing was done on a sample of naive CD4+ T cells from PBMCs. Subset noted: CD45RA+ positively selected. This clonotype was obtained from a man between 18 and 35 years old in good health. Some clones in this sample may be carry-over from other donors' samples. The V call is TRBV5-5, the J call TRBJ1-1; the D gene is possibly TRBD1 (5 bases). This CDR3 is CASSLGGTVGTEAFF. Here the CDR3 DNA reads TGTGCCAGCAGCTTGGGAGGGACGGTAGGGACTGAAGCTTTCTTT.